This T cell receptor (beta chain) was identified in a study of cytomegalovirus exposure and HLA in healthy donors. The germline CDR1 and CDR2 sequences are SGHNT and YYREEE (reference sequence). After removal of 0 bases from V and 4 bases from J, the junction contained 0 bases not matched to a gene. This CDR3 has 13 amino acids. Study findings and constraints: Through in vitro validation, a few CMV-associated chains were shown to be specific for CMV antigens.

A multiplex PCR was run with 60 Vbeta primers and 13 Jbeta primers. Measured with immunoSEQ multiplex PCR; TCRdb has only the in-frame clones, and not every one. The sample yields 130,000 to 150,000 clones, approximately 81% seen once. Comments on this clone: Antigen specificity is unknown.

The TCR sequence derives from a boy aged 2 to 10 in good health and CMV-seronegative. Sequencing was performed on PBMCs. The chain couples TRBV5-4 to TRBJ1-2; 7 bases align to TRBD1. Here the CDR3 DNA reads TGTGCCAGCAGCTTGGACAGGGGCTATGGCTACACCTTC. The encoded protein is CASSLDRGYGYTF.